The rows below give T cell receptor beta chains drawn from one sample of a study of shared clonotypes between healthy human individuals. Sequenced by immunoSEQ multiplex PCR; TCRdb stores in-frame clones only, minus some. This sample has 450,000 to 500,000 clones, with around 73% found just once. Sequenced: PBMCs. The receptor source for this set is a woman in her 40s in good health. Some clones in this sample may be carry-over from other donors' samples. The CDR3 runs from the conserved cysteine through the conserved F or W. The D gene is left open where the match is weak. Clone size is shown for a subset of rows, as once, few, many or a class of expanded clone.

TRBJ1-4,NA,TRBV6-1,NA,TGTGCCAGCAGTGAAATAGATGGGGGGTACGAAAAACTGTTTTTT,CASSEIDGGYEKLFF
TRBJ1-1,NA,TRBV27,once,TGTGCCAGCAGTCATCGACAGCATCTCAACACTGAAGCTTTCTTT,CASSHRQHLNTEAFF
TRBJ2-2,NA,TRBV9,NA,TGTGCCAGCAGCGGGAAGGAGGGAAGGGTGAACACCGGGGAGCTGTTTTTT,CASSGKEGRVNTGELFF
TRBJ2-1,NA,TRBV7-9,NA,TGTGCCAGCAGCTTTATGGCAGGCTCCTACAATGAGCAGTTCTTC,CASSFMAGSYNEQFF
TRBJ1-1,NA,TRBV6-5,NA,TGTGCCAGCAGTCCCCCCCCCAACACTGAAGCTTTCTTT,CASSPPPNTEAFF
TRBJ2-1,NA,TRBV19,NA,TGTGCCAGTAGTATGGGGAGGCCCCCTCGACACAATGAGCAGTTCTTC,CASSMGRPPRHNEQFF
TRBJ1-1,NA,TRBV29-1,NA,TGCAGCGTTGGTCTTTTGGGGGACCCGAACACTGAAGCTTTCTTT,CSVGLLGDPNTEAFF
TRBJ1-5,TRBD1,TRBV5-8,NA,TGTGCCAGCAGCCCCGGGACAGGGGGCCTCGGCAATCAGCCCCAGCATTTT,CASSPGTGGLGNQPQHF
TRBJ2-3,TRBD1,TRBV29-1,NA,TGCAGCGTAGCCGGGACAGGCAGGACAGATACGCAGTATTTT,CSVAGTGRTDTQYF
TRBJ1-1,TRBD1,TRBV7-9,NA,TGTGCCAGCAGCGTAGACAGGGCTGTCGCTGAAGCTTTCTTT,CASSVDRAVAEAFF
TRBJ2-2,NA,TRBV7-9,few,TGTGCCAGCAGCTTAGCCAGCGACGGAGGGCTGTTTTTT,CASSLASDGGLFF
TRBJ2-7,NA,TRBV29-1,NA,TGCAGCGTTGAAGGGGGGATGGGGGTAGCGTCCGAGCAGTACTTC,CSVEGGMGVASEQYF
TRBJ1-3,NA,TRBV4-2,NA,TGTGCCAGCAGCCAGGAAGGGTCCGGAAACACCATATATTTT,CASSQEGSGNTIYF
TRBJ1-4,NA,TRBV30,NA,TGTGCCTGGAGCTCAGGCACAACTAATGAAAAACTGTTTTTT,CAWSSGTTNEKLFF
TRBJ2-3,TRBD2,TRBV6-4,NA,TGTGCCAGCAGTCGACGGGAGGCAGATACGCAGTATTTT,CASSRREADTQYF
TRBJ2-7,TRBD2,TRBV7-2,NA,TGTGCCAGCAGCTTAGTGGCGGGAGGAAGCTACGAGCAGTACTTC,CASSLVAGGSYEQYF
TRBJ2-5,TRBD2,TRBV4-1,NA,TGCGCCAGCAGCCTACTAGCGGGAGCCGGGGAGACCCAGTACTTC,CASSLLAGAGETQYF
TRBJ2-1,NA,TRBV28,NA,TGTGCCAGCAGTCCCCCCCAGACGGGGGAGCAGTTCTTC,CASSPPQTGEQFF
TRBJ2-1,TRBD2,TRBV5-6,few,TGTGCCAGCAGCGTAACTAGCGGGCTCTACAATGAGCAGTTCTTC,CASSVTSGLYNEQFF
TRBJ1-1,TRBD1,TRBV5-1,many,TGCGCCAGCAGCTTGGCCGGCGACAGGGGCACTGAAGCTTTCTTT,CASSLAGDRGTEAFF
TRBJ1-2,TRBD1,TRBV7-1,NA,TGTGCCAGCAGCGCGCAGACAGGGGTGGGGACGGGCTACACCTTC,CASSAQTGVGTGYTF
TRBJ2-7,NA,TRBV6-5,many,TGTGCCAGCAGTACGGACTGGAACGAGCAGTACTTC,CASSTDWNEQYF
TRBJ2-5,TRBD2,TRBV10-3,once,TGTGCCATCAGTACGACTAGCGGGAGGGGTGGAGAGACCCAGTACTTC,CAISTTSGRGGETQYF
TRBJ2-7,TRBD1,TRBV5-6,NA,TGTGCCAGCAGCTTACGCGGGACAGGGGGCTCCTACGAGCAGTACTTC,CASSLRGTGGSYEQYF
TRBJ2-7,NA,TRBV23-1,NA,TGCGCCTTCGGGGGCGGGGCCCCTTTGGCCTACGAGCAGTACTTC,CAFGGGAPLAYEQYF
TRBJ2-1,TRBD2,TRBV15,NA,TGTGCCACCAGCAGAGAAAGAACTAGCGGGAGGGCGAGGAATGAGCAGTTCTTC,CATSRERTSGRARNEQFF
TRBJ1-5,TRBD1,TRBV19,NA,TGTGCCAGTACCATCGGACAGGGCAATCAGCCCCAGCATTTT,CASTIGQGNQPQHF
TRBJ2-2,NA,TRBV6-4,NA,TGTGCCAGCAGTGGCGCCTTCGACACCGGGGAGCTGTTTTTT,CASSGAFDTGELFF
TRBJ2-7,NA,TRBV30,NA,TGTGCCTGGAGTGCGACCGCCACGAACTACGAGCAGTACTTC,CAWSATATNYEQYF
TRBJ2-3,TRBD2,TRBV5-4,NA,TGTGCCAGCAGACTAGCGGGAGATTCAGATACGCAGTATTTT,CASRLAGDSDTQYF
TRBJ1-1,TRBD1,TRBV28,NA,TGTGCCAGCAGCTCCGGGACAGGGAACACTGAAGCTTTCTTT,CASSSGTGNTEAFF
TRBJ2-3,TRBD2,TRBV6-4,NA,TGTGCCAGCAGTGACGGGAGGGCCGTTGCAGATACGCAGTATTTT,CASSDGRAVADTQYF
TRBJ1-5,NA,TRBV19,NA,TGTGCCAGTAGTATTGCGTCGGGGCCAGGCGATCAGCCCCAGCATTTT,CASSIASGPGDQPQHF
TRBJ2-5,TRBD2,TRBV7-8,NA,TGTGCCAGCAGCCCCTGGCAGACTAGCGGGAGGGCCCCGGAGACCCAGTACTTC,CASSPWQTSGRAPETQYF
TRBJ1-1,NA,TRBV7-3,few,TGTGCCAGCAGCTTAAGCGCGAACACTGAAGCTTTCTTT,CASSLSANTEAFF
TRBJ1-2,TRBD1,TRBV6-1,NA,TGTGCCAGCAGCCCATTCGGACAGGGTAACTATGGCTACACCTTC,CASSPFGQGNYGYTF
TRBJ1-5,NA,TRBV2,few,TGTGCCAGCAGTGAAGCGCGGGGCGCGGGGCAGCCCCAGCATTTT,CASSEARGAGQPQHF
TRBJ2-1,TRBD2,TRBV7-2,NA,TGTGCCAGCAGCTTAGCGGGAGGGGCCTACAATGAGCAGTTCTTC,CASSLAGGAYNEQFF
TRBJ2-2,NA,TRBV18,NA,TGTGCCAGCTCACCAGAGGGACCGAACACCGGGGAGCTGTTTTTT,CASSPEGPNTGELFF
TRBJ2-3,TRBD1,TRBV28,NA,TGTGCCAGCAGCCTAATGGGACAGGGGGCAAATACGCAGTATTTT,CASSLMGQGANTQYF
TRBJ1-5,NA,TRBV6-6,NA,TGTGCCAGCAGCAGAGGCGCCAATCAGCCCCAGCATTTT,CASSRGANQPQHF
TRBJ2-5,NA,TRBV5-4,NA,TGTGCCAGCAGCTCCCAGACAGGGAGGGTCGAAGAGACCCAGTACTTC,CASSSQTGRVEETQYF
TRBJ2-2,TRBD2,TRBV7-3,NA,TGTGCCAGCAGCTCGGGGACTAGCGGGAGCCCCGGGGAGCTGTTTTTT,CASSSGTSGSPGELFF
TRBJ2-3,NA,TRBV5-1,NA,TGCGCCAGCCACAGAGGGGGGTCCACAGATACGCAGTATTTT,CASHRGGSTDTQYF
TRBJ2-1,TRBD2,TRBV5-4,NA,TGTGCCAGCAGCTTCCGACTAGCGGACTACAATGAGCAGTTCTTC,CASSFRLADYNEQFF
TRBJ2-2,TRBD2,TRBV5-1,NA,TGCGCCAGCAGCACAAGTTCGGGAGGGAACACCGGGGAGCTGTTTTTT,CASSTSSGGNTGELFF
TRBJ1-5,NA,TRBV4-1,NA,TGCGCCAGCAGCCAAGGACCCCGGGGCAGCAATCAGCCCCAGCATTTT,CASSQGPRGSNQPQHF
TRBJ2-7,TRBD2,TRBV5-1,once,TGCGCCAGCAGCTTGAGGTCAGGCGGGACTACAATCCTCTACGAGCAGTACTTC,CASSLRSGGTTILYEQYF
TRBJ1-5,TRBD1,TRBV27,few,TGTGCCAGCAGTCTCCGGGACAGTGATCAGCCCCAGCATTTT,CASSLRDSDQPQHF
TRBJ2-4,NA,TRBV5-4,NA,TGTGCCAGCAGCTCAGACCCTACACTAGCCAAAAACATTCAGTACTTC,CASSSDPTLAKNIQYF
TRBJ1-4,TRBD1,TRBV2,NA,TGTGCCAGCAGTCCCTTTGGACAGGGGCCAGGGGGAAAACTGTTTTTT,CASSPFGQGPGGKLFF
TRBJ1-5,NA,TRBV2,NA,TGTGCCAGCAGACCTGGGACCGCCGAAGGAGGCAATCAGCCCCAGCATTTT,CASRPGTAEGGNQPQHF
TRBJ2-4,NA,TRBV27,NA,TGTGCCAGCAGTTCCACAGGTCTGGCCAAAAACATTCAGTACTTC,CASSSTGLAKNIQYF
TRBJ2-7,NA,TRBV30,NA,TGTGCCTGGAGCGTATTTGGGGATGAGCAGTACTTC,CAWSVFGDEQYF
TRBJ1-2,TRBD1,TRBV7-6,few,TGTGCCAGCAGCTTAGCGAGGCAGGGGGCCGGCTACACCTTC,CASSLARQGAGYTF
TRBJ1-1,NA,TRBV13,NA,TGTGCCAGCAGCTTGGGGGAGTGGGTCGCTGAAGCTTTCTTT,CASSLGEWVAEAFF
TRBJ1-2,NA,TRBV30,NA,TGTGCCTGGGGGGAACTTGGGGACTATGGCTACACCTTC,CAWGELGDYGYTF